This T cell receptor beta chain was documented in a study of T-cell reconstitution after alpha-beta-depleted transplantation in children. Findings and limits, study-wide: Surviving recipient T cells and thymic progenitors accounted for the high day-60 TCRbeta diversity observed in some patients. Once a year had passed after transplant, T-cell counts and diversity came mostly from newly produced T cells. About two months after transplant, alpha-beta T cells reportedly came from several hundred expanded graft clones.

This clonotype was counted between two and nine times. Its antigen is not known. Germline V lookup: CDR1 DFQATT, CDR2 SNEGSKA (reference sequence). CDR3 length: 15 residues. V lost 0 bases, J lost 1 base, and 11 bases lay in between. Unique molecular identifiers were used in preparing the TCRbeta library. TCRdb passed the PCR reads through MiXCR, listing each CDR3 protein once. The sample includes about 600,000 distinct CDR3 sequences, under 25% of them seen just once. The sequence derives from a boy under three years old who had a stem cell transplant for acute myeloid leukemia, so the T cells may come from the graft donor. This material consisted of PBMCs, mostly from graft donor cells, taken 360 days after TCRalphabeta/CD19-depleted stem cell transplant. V usage is TRBV20-1 and J usage is TRBJ2-3; possibly TRBD2 for D (6 bases). The CDR3 nucleotides read TGCAGTGCTAGAGACAGAATAGCGGGCACAGATACGCAGTATTTT. Its translation is CSARDRIAGTDTQYF.